The clone carrying this TCR beta chain was detected only a few times. Its antigen is not identified. Via MiXCR, TCRdb re-called the 5' RACE reads, giving one row per CDR3 protein. This table has 700,000 or so distinct CDR3 sequences, over 8.5% appearing once. The sample originates from a study of identical twins. V was clipped by 2 bases and J by 2 bases, with 7 bases between them. CDR3 length equals 13 residues. Germline V lookup: CDR1 MGHDK, CDR2 SYGVNS. Whole-study results and caveats: Out-of-frame beta sequences exhibited a weaker degree of excess twin sharing. While abundant cord blood beta clonotypes carried fewer insertions, memory repertoires showed no such pattern. Model-predicted out-of-frame TCR alpha sharing fell below observed values in monozygotic twins.

The same specimen was also included in a second study, on yellow fever vaccine responses in identical twins.

This chain uses TRBV25-1 with TRBJ2-7; D ambiguous. Source material: PBMCs. This receptor was obtained from a woman aged 18-30 years in good health. The CDR3 is CASSEQAAYEQYF. The CDR3 region has the DNA TGTGCCAGCAGTGAACAGGCTGCCTACGAGCAGTACTTC.